This TCR beta chain derives from a study of CD8+ T cells in alopecia areata. The wider study: It was oral tofacitinib, at 5 to 10 mg twice daily, that treated patients received. Patients given treatment had severity scored by the percentage of scalp area affected. Patients took tofacitinib for 6 to 18 months, followed by 6 drug-free months. Study conclusions and caveats: Scalp clonality and expanded CD8+ clones among the top 100 showed significant decreases with tofacitinib.

Of note for this clone: The antigen remains unidentified.

The germline gives CDR1 SNHLY, CDR2 FYNNEI. Trimming stripped 7 bases from V and 2 bases from J, with 9 bases between. The CDR3 is made up of 12 amino acids. Described treatment: oral pan-JAK inhibitor, 5-10 mg twice daily. Sequencing relied on a cDNA template that was reverse transcribed from extracted RNA. The repertoire was sequenced with immunoSEQ multiplex PCR; TCRdb's copy has only in-frame clones and lacks some. The data show tens of thousands of clones, about 71% seen once. The rearrangement links TRBV2 to TRBJ2-7; D is undetermined. The specimen comprised CD8+ T cells sorted from blood, sampled at week 44, from a patient treated with tofacitinib. This TCR was recovered from a human donor with alopecia areata. This CDR3 is CASTGRTYEQYF. The CDR3 nucleotides are TGTGCCAGCACGGGCAGGACCTACGAGCAGTACTTC.